This TCR beta chain was documented in a study of T cell repertoires in cytomegalovirus infection. This clonotype was counted only a few times. TCRdb independently ran MiXCR on the reads; one entry per CDR3 protein. This table has 200,000 to 300,000 distinct CDR3 sequences, approximately 14% appearing once. This CDR3 contains 14 residues. Trimming removed 6 bases from V and 1 base from J, with 14 bases in between. CDR1 and CDR2 from the germline V gene are DFQATT and SNEGSKA (reference sequence). Input material: PBMCs. This TCR was recovered from a human donor in good health (CMV status not recorded). Some clones in this sample may be carry-over from other donors' samples. This rearrangement joins TRBV20-1 to TRBJ2-3; D may be TRBD1 or TRBD2 (5 bases each). The CDR3 DNA sequence: TGCAGTGCAACTATAGGGGACCGCACAGATACGCAGTATTTT. Translation: CSATIGDRTDTQYF.